These T cell receptor beta chains were read from a single sample in a study of OX40 agonist ivuxolimab in advanced cancers. Libraries were prepared by immunoSEQ multiplex PCR; TCRdb keeps only in-frame clonotypes and omits some of them. The sample holds 40,000 to 45,000 clones; 80% are singletons and the top ten take over 9.5%. Source: CD4+ or CD8+ T cells sorted from blood, taken in a trial of the OX40 agonist ivuxolimab. These receptors were collected from an adult with an advanced solid tumor such as melanoma, head and neck, liver or kidney cancer. Both conserved end residues are part of each CDR3. The D gene is left open where the match is weak. The listing skips clone size in some rows; elsewhere it reads once, few, many or a size class.

abundance | j_gene | d_gene | v_gene | CDR3aa | CDR3nt
- | TRBJ1-1 | TRBD1 | TRBV6-1 | CASTRQGEGAFF | TGTGCCAGCACTCGACAGGGGGAAGGAGCTTTCTTT
- | TRBJ1-1 | - | TRBV6-1 | CASSEYAWVEAFF | TGTGCCAGCAGTGAATATGCGTGGGTTGAAGCTTTCTTT
few | TRBJ1-2 | TRBD1 | TRBV7-2 | CASSLTTGAYGYTF | TGTGCCAGCAGCTTAACGACAGGGGCCTATGGCTACACCTTC
few | TRBJ1-1 | - | TRBV30 | CAWSVGRTQNTEAFF | TGTGCCTGGAGTGTGGGACGGACCCAGAACACTGAAGCTTTCTTT
- | TRBJ1-3 | - | TRBV5-6 | CASSLAGAGNTIYF | TGTGCCAGCAGCTTGGCAGGGGCTGGAAACACCATATATTTT
- | TRBJ2-7 | - | TRBV27 | CASSLSLGSYEQYF | TGTGCCAGCAGTTTATCGTTGGGGAGCTACGAGCAGTACTTC
- | TRBJ1-1 | TRBD1 | TRBV6-6 | CASSSGQIMNTEAFF | TGTGCCAGCAGTTCGGGACAGATAATGAACACTGAAGCTTTCTTT
- | TRBJ2-7 | - | TRBV7-2 | CASSALDEQYF | TGTGCCAGCAGCGCCTTGGACGAGCAGTACTTC
- | TRBJ1-1 | - | TRBV19 | CASSIFPGRSNTEAFF | TGTGCCAGTAGTATATTTCCGGGGAGATCGAACACTGAAGCTTTCTTT
- | TRBJ2-1 | - | TRBV28 | CASSLSLRTYNEQFF | TGTGCCAGCAGTTTAAGCCTGAGGACCTACAATGAGCAGTTCTTC
- | TRBJ2-2 | TRBD1 | TRBV5-1 | CASKWPGTGGNTGELFF | TGCGCCAGCAAATGGCCCGGGACAGGGGGTAACACCGGGGAGCTGTTTTTT
- | TRBJ2-5 | - | TRBV27 | CASTPRLQETQYF | TGTGCCAGCACTCCTCGCCTTCAAGAGACCCAGTACTTC
- | TRBJ2-1 | TRBD1 | TRBV7-2 | CASSISGTGFNEQFF | TGTGCCAGCAGCATCTCCGGGACAGGGTTCAATGAGCAGTTCTTC
- | TRBJ2-3 | TRBD1 | TRBV7-9 | CASSPDRDTDTQYF | TGTGCCAGCAGCCCGGACAGGGACACAGATACGCAGTATTTT
many | TRBJ1-1 | TRBD1 | TRBV19 | CASSRQGTEAFF | TGTGCCAGTAGCAGACAGGGGACTGAAGCTTTCTTT
- | TRBJ2-3 | TRBD1 | TRBV11-3 | CASRSGQAVTDTQYF | TGTGCCAGCAGGTCGGGACAGGCGGTCACAGATACGCAGTATTTT
- | TRBJ2-7 | - | TRBV9 | CASSVGGGLYEQYF | TGTGCCAGCAGCGTCGGGGGAGGTCTCTACGAGCAGTACTTC
- | TRBJ2-7 | TRBD1 | TRBV28 | CASSSRRGQGLYEQYF | TGTGCCAGCAGTTCCCGCCGGGGACAGGGCCTCTACGAGCAGTACTTC
- | TRBJ1-6 | TRBD1 | TRBV7-2 | CASSRGTANSPLHF | TGTGCCAGCAGCCGAGGGACAGCAAATTCACCCCTCCACTTT
- | TRBJ2-2 | TRBD2 | TRBV18 | CASSSGMNTGELFF | TGTGCCAGCTCGAGCGGGATGAACACCGGGGAGCTGTTTTTT
- | TRBJ2-7 | - | TRBV6-6 | CASSYSGIRYF | TGTGCCAGCAGTTACTCCGGGATACGGTACTTC
- | TRBJ2-3 | - | TRBV5-1 | CASSAGTSSTDTQYF | TGCGCCAGCAGCGCCGGGACTTCTAGCACAGATACGCAGTATTTT
- | TRBJ2-7 | - | TRBV6-1 | CASSRTGEQYF | TGTGCCAGCAGTCGTACGGGCGAGCAGTACTTC
once | TRBJ1-2 | - | TRBV19 | CASSEQVTNYGYTF | TGTGCCAGTAGCGAACAGGTGACTAACTATGGCTACACCTTC
few | TRBJ1-5 | TRBD1 | TRBV25-1 | CASSQTGGYQPQHF | TGTGCCAGCAGCCAAACAGGGGGCTATCAGCCCCAGCATTTT
- | TRBJ2-7 | - | TRBV28 | CASSSRDTYEQYF | TGTGCCAGCAGTTCAAGGGATACCTACGAGCAGTACTTC
- | TRBJ2-3 | - | TRBV7-9 | CASRGRGLGTDTQYF | TGTGCCAGCAGGGGAAGAGGACTTGGCACAGATACGCAGTATTTT
- | TRBJ2-1 | - | TRBV28 | CASSLRGSRNNEQFF | TGTGCCAGCAGTTTAAGAGGGAGCCGGAACAATGAGCAGTTCTTC
- | TRBJ1-1 | - | TRBV28 | CASSLYSGTEAFF | TGTGCCAGCAGTTTATACAGCGGCACTGAAGCTTTCTTT
once | TRBJ2-6 | - | TRBV18 | CASSRTSGTGPSGANVLTF | TGTGCCAGCTCACGGACATCCGGGACGGGCCCCTCTGGGGCCAACGTCCTGACTTTC
- | TRBJ1-5 | TRBD1 | TRBV19 | CASSNSRGHQPQHF | TGTGCCAGTAGTAACTCGAGGGGGCATCAGCCCCAGCATTTT
- | TRBJ2-5 | - | TRBV19 | CASRDREATQYF | TGTGCCAGTAGAGACAGGGAGGCGACCCAGTACTTC
- | TRBJ1-2 | TRBD1 | TRBV2 | CASSATDRGAAGYTF | TGTGCCAGCAGTGCTACCGACAGGGGAGCGGCAGGCTACACCTTC
few | TRBJ1-5 | - | TRBV6-6 | CASRSDGINQPQHF | TGTGCCAGCAGATCGGACGGTATCAATCAGCCCCAGCATTTT
- | TRBJ1-5 | TRBD1 | TRBV28 | CATLPGRDRGGQPQHF | TGTGCCACCTTACCCGGACGGGACAGGGGCGGTCAGCCCCAGCATTTT
- | TRBJ2-7 | - | TRBV2 | CASSGRYAYEQYF | TGTGCCAGCTCCGGTCGGTATGCCTACGAGCAGTACTTC
- | TRBJ2-5 | - | TRBV5-5 | CASIPRASGGETQYF | TGTGCCAGCATCCCAAGGGCCAGCGGAGGGGAGACCCAGTACTTC
- | TRBJ1-1 | TRBD1 | TRBV29-1 | CSVEVRGGLGTEAFF | TGCAGCGTTGAAGTTAGAGGGGGCTTGGGCACTGAAGCTTTCTTT
- | TRBJ1-1 | - | TRBV21-1 | CASRQVGRGKNTEAFF | TGTGCCAGCAGGCAGGTGGGCAGGGGGAAGAACACTGAAGCTTTCTTT
- | TRBJ1-1 | - | TRBV10-3 | CAISESSGRYTEAFF | TGTGCCATCAGTGAGTCGTCGGGAAGGTACACTGAAGCTTTCTTT
once | TRBJ2-4 | - | TRBV18 | CASSSAGTKNIQYF | TGTGCCAGCTCGTCGGCAGGGACCAAAAACATTCAGTACTTC
- | TRBJ2-4 | TRBD2 | TRBV27 | CASSVRVSGSDIQYF | TGTGCCAGCTCCGTTCGGGTTAGCGGGAGCGACATTCAGTACTTC
few | TRBJ1-2 | - | TRBV19 | CASSINPNYGYTF | TGTGCCAGTAGTATCAATCCCAACTATGGCTACACCTTC
few | TRBJ2-5 | - | TRBV30 | CAWSVGFNIRETQYF | TGTGCCTGGAGTGTAGGTTTTAACATCAGAGAGACCCAGTACTTC
- | TRBJ1-2 | - | TRBV30 | CAWSEQTNYGYTF | TGTGCCTGGAGTGAGCAGACTAACTATGGCTACACCTTC
- | TRBJ1-4 | - | TRBV29-1 | CSVGERTNEKLFF | TGCAGCGTCGGAGAAAGAACTAATGAAAAACTGTTTTTT
few | TRBJ1-4 | - | TRBV30 | CAWSLDRTATNEKLFF | TGTGCCTGGAGTTTGGACAGAACCGCAACTAATGAAAAACTGTTTTTT
- | TRBJ1-2 | - | TRBV19 | CASSIQVPNYGYTF | TGTGCCAGTAGTATACAGGTACCCAACTATGGCTACACCTTC
- | TRBJ2-7 | TRBD1 | TRBV6-1 | CASRRQGSRYEQYF | TGTGCCAGCAGGCGACAGGGGAGCCGCTACGAGCAGTACTTC
few | TRBJ2-7 | TRBD1 | TRBV11-2 | CASSSTGTGYEQYF | TGTGCCAGCAGCTCGACCGGGACAGGTTACGAGCAGTACTTC
- | TRBJ2-7 | TRBD2 | TRBV11-3 | CASSLASGVSYEQYF | TGTGCCAGCAGCTTAGCTAGCGGGGTATCCTACGAGCAGTACTTC
- | TRBJ1-3 | - | TRBV7-2 | CASSSTISGNTIYF | TGTGCCAGCAGCTCGACGATCTCGGGAAACACCATATATTTT
- | TRBJ2-1 | TRBD2 | TRBV28 | CASSSPAGGQYEQFF | TGTGCCAGCAGTTCTCCAGCGGGAGGGCAGTATGAGCAGTTCTTC
- | TRBJ1-2 | - | TRBV7-9 | CASSQGSNYGYTF | TGTGCCAGCAGCCAGGGCTCAAACTATGGCTACACCTTC
few | TRBJ1-1 | - | TRBV5-4 | CASSPSTQNTEAFF | TGTGCCAGCAGCCCCTCTACTCAGAACACTGAAGCTTTCTTT
few | TRBJ2-2 | TRBD1 | TRBV7-9 | CASSLARTGNTGELFF | TGTGCCAGCAGCTTAGCGAGGACAGGGAACACCGGGGAGCTGTTTTTT
- | TRBJ1-1 | TRBD1 | TRBV4-1 | CASSRNDRDRGTEAFF | TGCGCCAGCAGCCGGAATGACAGGGATCGGGGCACTGAAGCTTTCTTT
- | TRBJ2-7 | TRBD2 | TRBV19 | CASSITSGTYEQYF | TGTGCCAGTAGTATAACTAGCGGTACCTACGAGCAGTACTTC
- | TRBJ2-1 | TRBD2 | TRBV29-1 | CSVTTSGAVNEQFF | TGCAGCGTTACAACTAGCGGAGCCGTTAATGAGCAGTTCTTC
- | TRBJ2-5 | - | TRBV25-1 | CASSEQGIETQYF | TGTGCCAGCAGTGAACAGGGTATAGAGACCCAGTACTTC